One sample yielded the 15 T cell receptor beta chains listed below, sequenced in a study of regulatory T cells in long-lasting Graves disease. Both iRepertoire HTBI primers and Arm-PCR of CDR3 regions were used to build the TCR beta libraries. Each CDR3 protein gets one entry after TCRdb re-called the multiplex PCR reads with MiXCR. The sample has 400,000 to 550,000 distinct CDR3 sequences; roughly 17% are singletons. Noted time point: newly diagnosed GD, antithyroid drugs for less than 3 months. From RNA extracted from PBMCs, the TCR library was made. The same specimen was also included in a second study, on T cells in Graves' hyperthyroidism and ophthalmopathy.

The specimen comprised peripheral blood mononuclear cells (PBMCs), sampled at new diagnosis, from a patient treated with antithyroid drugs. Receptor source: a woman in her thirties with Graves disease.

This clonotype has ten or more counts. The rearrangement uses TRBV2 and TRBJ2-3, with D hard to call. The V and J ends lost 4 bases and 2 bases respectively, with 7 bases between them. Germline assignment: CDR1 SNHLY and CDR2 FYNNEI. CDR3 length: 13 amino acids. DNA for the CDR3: TGTGCCAGCAGTGCAATGCTCACAGATACGCAGTATTTT. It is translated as CASSAMLTDTQYF.

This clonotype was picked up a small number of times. The CDR3 nucleotides are TGTGCCAGCACCTTAAATCCTAACACCGGGGAGCTGTTTTTT. Translation: CASTLNPNTGELFF. The chain uses TRBV6-1 and TRBJ2-2; no clear D gene. V was trimmed by 7 bases and J by 2 bases, leaving 11 bases between them. The germline V gene encodes CDR1 MNHNS and CDR2 SASEGT. The CDR3 has 14 residues.

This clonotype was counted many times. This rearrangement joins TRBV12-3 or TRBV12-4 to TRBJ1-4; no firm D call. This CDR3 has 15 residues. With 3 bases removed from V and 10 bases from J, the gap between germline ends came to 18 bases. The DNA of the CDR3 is TGTGCCAGCAGTTTGGTTAACGGTGGGATGGGAAAACTGTTTTTT. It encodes CASSLVNGGMGKLFF.

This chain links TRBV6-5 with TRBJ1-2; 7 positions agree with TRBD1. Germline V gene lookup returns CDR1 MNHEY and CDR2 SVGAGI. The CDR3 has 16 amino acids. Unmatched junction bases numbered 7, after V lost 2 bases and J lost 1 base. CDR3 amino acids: CASSYHTTGNNYGYTF. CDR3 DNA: TGTGCCAGCAGTTACCATACGACAGGGAATAACTATGGCTACACCTTC.

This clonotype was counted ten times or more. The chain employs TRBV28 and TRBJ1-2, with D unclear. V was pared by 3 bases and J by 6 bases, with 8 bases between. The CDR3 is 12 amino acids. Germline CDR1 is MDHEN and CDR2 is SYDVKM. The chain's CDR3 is CASSFGGDGYTF. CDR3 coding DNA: TGTGCCAGCAGTTTCGGTGGGGATGGCTACACCTTC.

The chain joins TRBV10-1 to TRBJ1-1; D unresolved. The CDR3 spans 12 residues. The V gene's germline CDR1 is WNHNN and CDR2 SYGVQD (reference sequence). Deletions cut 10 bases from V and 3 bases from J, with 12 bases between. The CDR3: CAILNRDTEAFF. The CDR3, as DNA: TGCGCCATCCTCAATCGAGACACTGAAGCTTTCTTT.

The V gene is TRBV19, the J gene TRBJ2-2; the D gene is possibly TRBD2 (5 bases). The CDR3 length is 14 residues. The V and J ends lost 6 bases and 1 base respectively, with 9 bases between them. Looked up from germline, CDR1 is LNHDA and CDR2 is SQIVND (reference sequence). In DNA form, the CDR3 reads TGTGCCAGTAGCGGGGTCCGGAACACCGGGGAGCTGTTTTTT. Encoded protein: CASSGVRNTGELFF.

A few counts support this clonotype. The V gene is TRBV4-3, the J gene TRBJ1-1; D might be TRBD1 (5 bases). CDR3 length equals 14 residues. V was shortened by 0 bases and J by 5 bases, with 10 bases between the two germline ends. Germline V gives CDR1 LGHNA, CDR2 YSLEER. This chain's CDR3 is CASSQDRVGTEAFF. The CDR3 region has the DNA TGCGCCAGCAGCCAAGACAGGGTAGGGACTGAAGCTTTCTTT.

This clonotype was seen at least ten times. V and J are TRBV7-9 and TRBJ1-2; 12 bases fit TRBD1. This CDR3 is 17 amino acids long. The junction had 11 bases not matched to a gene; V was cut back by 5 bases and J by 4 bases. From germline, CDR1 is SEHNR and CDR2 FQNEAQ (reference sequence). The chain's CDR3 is CASSKKSGTGGAYGYTF. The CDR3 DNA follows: TGTGCCAGCAGCAAAAAGTCCGGGACAGGGGGCGCCTATGGCTACACCTTC.

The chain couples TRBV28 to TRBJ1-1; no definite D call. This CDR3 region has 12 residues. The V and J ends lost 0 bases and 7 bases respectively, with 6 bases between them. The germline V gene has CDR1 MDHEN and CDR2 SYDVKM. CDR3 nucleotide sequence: TGTGCCAGCAGTTTATGGGCTCATGAAGCTTTCTTT. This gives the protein CASSLWAHEAFF.

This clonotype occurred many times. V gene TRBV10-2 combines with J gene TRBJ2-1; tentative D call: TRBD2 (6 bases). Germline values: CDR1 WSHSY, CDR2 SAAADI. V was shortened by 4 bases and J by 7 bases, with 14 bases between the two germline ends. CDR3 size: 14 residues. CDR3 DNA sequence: TGCGCCAGCAGTGTTTCCGGGAGTGGGAATGAGCAGTTCTTC. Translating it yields CASSVSGSGNEQFF.

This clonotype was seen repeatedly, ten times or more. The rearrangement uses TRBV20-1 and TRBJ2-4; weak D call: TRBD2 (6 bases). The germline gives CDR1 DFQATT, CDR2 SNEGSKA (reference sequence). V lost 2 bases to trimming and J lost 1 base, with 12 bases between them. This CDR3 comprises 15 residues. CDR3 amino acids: CSARTGDGAKNIQYF. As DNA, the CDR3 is TGCAGTGCTAGAACGGGAGATGGGGCCAAAAACATTCAGTACTTC.

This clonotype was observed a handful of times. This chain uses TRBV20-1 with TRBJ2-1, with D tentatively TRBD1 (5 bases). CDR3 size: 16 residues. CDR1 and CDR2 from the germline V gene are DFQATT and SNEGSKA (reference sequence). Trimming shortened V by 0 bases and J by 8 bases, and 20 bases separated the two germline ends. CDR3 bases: TGCAGTGCTAGAGATTCCCCAGGGCCCGACGGGTATGAGCAGTTCTTC. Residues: CSARDSPGPDGYEQFF.

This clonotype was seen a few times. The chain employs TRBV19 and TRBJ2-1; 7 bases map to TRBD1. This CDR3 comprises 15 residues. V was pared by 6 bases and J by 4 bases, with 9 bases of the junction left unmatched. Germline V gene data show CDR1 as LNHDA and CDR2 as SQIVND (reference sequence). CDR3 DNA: TGTGCCAGTAGCCACCGGGACAGCTATTACAATGAGCAGTTCTTC. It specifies CASSHRDSYYNEQFF.

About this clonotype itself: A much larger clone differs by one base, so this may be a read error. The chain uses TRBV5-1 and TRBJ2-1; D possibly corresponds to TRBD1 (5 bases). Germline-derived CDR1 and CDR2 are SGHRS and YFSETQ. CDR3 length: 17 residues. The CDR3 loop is CASSSPQGFGSYNDQFF. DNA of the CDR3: TGTGCCAGCAGCTCTCCCCAGGGTTTCGGCTCCTACAATGACCAGTTCTTC.